Below, one TCR beta chain is given with its context. Its specificity is unknown. The sequence runs out 3 residues before the end of the CDR3; the remainder is reconstructed from the germline J gene. This sample is part of a study of T cells in women clearing cervical HPV infection. Turning to the study itself: Donors had HPV16-related CIN3 or worse; 2 had invasive cancer.

Study-wide results and caveats: Cases and controls were distinguished at AUC 0.83 by richness and V genes. CIN3+ cases had significantly higher TCR repertoire richness than controls, but evenness did not differ. Cases carried less TRBV6-7 than controls: about 0.1% versus 0.15%.

This CDR3 has 13 residues. Looked up from germline, CDR1 is SGHVS and CDR2 is FNYEAQ. The V gene lost 4 bases and the J gene lost 9 bases, with 10 bases spanning the gap. Assay: immunoSEQ multiplex PCR; the TCRdb copy retains only in-frame clones and omits some. With tens of thousands of clones in the sample, the ten largest clones hold 3.5% to 4.5%. V usage is TRBV7-6 and J usage is TRBJ1-6; D is ambiguous. The sample was blood buffy coat. The source is a woman aged 18-69 years with a cervical HPV16 infection that either progressed to CIN3+ or cleared (not recorded which). CDR3 in amino acids: CASSSTGVSPLHF. CDR3 bases read: TGTGCCAGCAGCTCCACCGGGGTTTCACCC. The full variable domain, rest sourced from reference TRBV7-6 and TRBJ1-6, is GAGVSQSPRYKVTKRGQDVALRCDPISGHVSLYWYRQALGQGPEFLTYFNYEAQQDKSGLPNDRFSAERPEGSISTLTIQRTEQRDSAMYRCASSSTGVSPLHFGNGTRLTVT.